This TCR beta chain was recovered during a study of cytotoxic CD8 clonotypes in ibrutinib-treated CLL listed by TCRdb under 2021. For context, the study as a whole: The cohort included around 16 treatment-naive and under 13 relapsed/refractory patients; about 18 were IGHV unmutated. Responses were partial in roughly 25 patients and complete in 2; after median around 66 months follow-up, around 15 stayed in remission and 12 progressed. Response samples were taken after a median of around 13 months on treatment, ranging from about 6 to 40 months. On average, each sample had approximately 280,000 productive templates and 94,082 productive rearrangements. Longitudinal samples were available for about 30% of the roughly 86 trial participants. Cryopreserved peripheral blood mononuclear cells were obtained before treatment, at response, and at either sustained remission or disease progression. Every remission and progressive disease sample was obtained while ibrutinib was still being received by the patients.

The CDR3 runs 13 residues from the cysteine to the phenylalanine. CDR3 DNA only is kept here, 39 bases in frame from base 1. CDR1 and CDR2 are read off the germline V gene as SNHLY and FYNNEI. Trimming leaves V shorter by 4 bases and J shorter by 5 bases, with the junction holding 3 bases beyond the gene matches. Each clonotype received, on average, 10x coverage in deep resolution sequencing performed on a MiSeq, where the target depth lay between 1 in 1 million and 1 in 200,000 T cells. The immunoSEQ hsTCRB Kit was used to generate the TCR beta libraries. The published analysis was carried out like this. ImmunoSEQ Data Assistant and ImmunoSEQ Analyzer were used for data analysis, and V, D and J genes were assigned according to IMGT definitions. Clonality was computed as one minus normalized Shannon entropy of productive rearrangement frequencies, ranging from 0 to 1. Only overrepresented clonotypes making up at least 0.05% of each patient's repertoire were included in the public clonotype analysis. Some 14 age-matched healthy donor repertoires from immuneACCESS served as clonality controls. The table was pulled from immuneACCESS by TCRdb, which kept in-frame rearrangements only. Such tables lose some clones; where checked, under half of the loss comes from unresolved V genes, and the rest has no known cause. For V, J and clone size, that table is used; D and trimming come from the DNA. The sample table lists about 160,000 clones, approximately 80% of them with a count of one. Over 2% of the sample is taken by the ten largest.

A remark on this clone: What antigen it recognizes has not been identified. Qualities for individual bases were not recorded, and no much larger clone is one base off.

What the research found in general, with its limitations: Baseline clonality was found to be higher than that of age-matched healthy donors and was strongly correlated with circulating CD8+ T-cell counts. Sampling times were not matched between sustained-remission and progressing patients, and lymph node repertoires were not studied. Public clonotypes were rare and either shrank or stayed stable during treatment, and the rise in clonality at ibrutinib response reflected expansion of private clonotypes. At ibrutinib response clonality went up, during sustained remission it held steady, and at progression it dropped back toward baseline.

The sample's time point label is to be understood as: about eleven months on ibrutinib. For TCR beta library preparation, roughly 2 micrograms of genomic DNA were extracted from the cryopreserved PBMCs. High-throughput TCR beta sequencing was performed on longitudinal blood samples from CLL patients receiving ibrutinib monotherapy. Patients were enrolled in a phase 2 open-label single-center ibrutinib monotherapy trial. This clonotype originated in a human donor with chronic lymphocytic leukemia. The chain is made from TRBV2 and TRBJ2-5, and 8 junction bases match TRBD1. The sequencing here drew on PBMCs, taken after 12 months of ibrutinib treatment. This receptor carries the CDR3 CASSGTGRETQYF. At the DNA level, the sequence is TGTGCCAGCAGTGGGACAGGGAGGGAGACCCAGTACTTC.